This T cell receptor (beta chain) was identified in a study of blood T cells in healthy people across ages (dated by TCRdb to between 2014 and 2016). At the level of the whole study: In model experiments, roughly one uniquely barcoded TCR beta cDNA molecule per two T cells was captured by template switching. Age-related changes in TCR beta repertoire diversity were measured in the study by deep sequencing normalized with unique cDNA molecular identifiers. Donors were grouped into four age groups: young (average about 15 years), middle-aged (roughly 40), aged (62) and long-lived (approximately 75). For two donors (one aged 18 to 30 and one aged 80 or older), the study analyzed two additional independent replicas of 1 million unique cDNA reads from the same blood draw. Study-wide findings and limitations: Since profiling was done on bulk unsorted PBMCs, naive and antigen-experienced compartments could not be conclusively compared. Observed TCR beta diversity per million T cells fell roughly linearly with age, and a significant reduction was already apparent by age about 38. Estimates of total diversity from one million sequenced T cells were regarded as lower bounds and underestimates. Because the CMV infection status of the donors was unknown, age-related changes in expanded clonotypes may potentially have been confounded. There was a strong correlation between observed TCR beta diversity and the percentage of naive T cells measured by flow cytometry. Compared with the aged group, the long-lived group had more naive CD4+ T cells, fewer expanded clones and increased TCR diversity, a pattern suggesting age selection.

Donors were 40 or so systemically healthy Caucasian individuals from Russia aged roughly 6 to 90 years. Ten milliliters of peripheral blood were drawn from each donor into EDTA-treated Vacutainer tubes. PBMCs were isolated by Ficoll-Paque density-gradient centrifugation, with at least 7 million obtained per sample. Trizol reagent was used to extract total RNA from PBMCs, with at least 5 micrograms per sample. For every donor, flow cytometry on a PBMC aliquot measured the percentage of naive CD45RAhigh/CD27high T cells. The germline V gene encodes CDR1 SGHTS and CDR2 YDEGEE. V is cut back by 3 bases and J by 11 bases, with 11 bases in the junction unmatched. Counted from cysteine to phenylalanine, this CDR3 has 14 amino acids. Solely the CDR3 DNA is kept, with 42 bases framed from the first base. Library preparation used 5' RACE. The instrument was an Illumina HiSeq 2500. A second PCR of about 6 to 11 cycles was run with a J-beta primer mix and a sample-barcoded 5' primer. Each TCR beta cDNA molecule received a unique molecular identifier from a template-switch 5' adaptor carrying 12 random nucleotides. At least 3 million CDR3-containing paired-end reads were obtained from each sample. All of the RNA was converted into first-strand cDNA using the Mint cDNA synthesis kit, with a TRBC-specific oligonucleotide serving as the primer. All cDNA was treated with uracil-DNA glycosylase and then went through a first 18-cycle PCR with the universal primers M1SS and BC2_uni_R. Concerning the study's data processing: For normalization, 1 million high-quality reads, each with a distinct molecular identifier, were randomly selected from each sample. Instead of being binned into consensus sequences, reads with shared molecular identifiers were discarded. MiTCR, with a Q25 quality threshold and the strictest error-elimination algorithm, was used for CDR3 identification, clonotype clustering and error correction. Lower-bound total TCR beta diversity was estimated with a nonparametric unseen species model using Euler transformation. The public reads were run again by TCRdb, first through fastp at Q25 and then through MiXCR, and only productive beta chains were kept. Rows matching on CDR3 protein sequence are summarized as one entry with the most common DNA and genes. The V and J calls here are based on TCRdb, not the publication. The sample yields some 890,000 distinct CDR3 sequences; approximately 32% were counted once. Around 9.6% of the sample rests with the top ten.

This clonotype came up a few times. The target of this receptor is not known. No much larger clone exists at a distance of one base, and base qualities are not known. The data were also submitted as part of a second study, on T cells of mothers and their children. Per the second study: The donors were nine systemically healthy Caucasian individuals, made up of three mothers and their six children. cDNA synthesis consumed the entire amount of extracted RNA, loaded at approximately 1.6 ug RNA in each 15 ul reaction. Sample barcodes and 2-4 random nucleotides were added via the M1S primer in the second PCR. Over 8.5 million TCR beta CDR3 reads came from each mother, compared with around 3 million reads from each child. TCR recombination output is similarly shaped by thymic selection in related and unrelated pairs, with a minor effect exerted by inherited differences. Normalized repertoire overlap was always found to be slightly, but never significantly, higher in related mother-child pairs than in unrelated mother-child pairs. No persistent microchimeric T cell clones were detected, at a sensitivity of approximately 110 clones per million clonotypes. To look for features that set related mother-child pairs apart from unrelated individuals, the researchers ran deep NGS to compare the TCR beta repertoires of mothers and children. The mean age was roughly 44 +/- 4 years for the mothers and roughly 11 +/- 4 years for the children. After adapter ligation with NEBNext reagents, the libraries were sequenced on Illumina HiSeq 2000 with 100+100 nt paired-end reads. To prevent cross-contamination, the mother and child libraries were prepared one month apart and sequenced in separate runs. For each donor, somewhere between roughly 500,000 and 2,100,000 distinct TCR beta clonotypes were identified. Naive TCR beta clonotypes were estimated from low-frequency clonotypes matched to each donor's FACS-determined naive share, without sorting.

In this chain, TRBV5-8 is recombined with TRBJ2-5; the junction holds 9 bases that match TRBD1. The specimen sequenced was blood. The TCR originated in a woman in her forties in good health. The sequence in DNA is TGTGCCAGCAGCTGGGGGGACAGGGCGGACAAGCAGTACTTC. This gives the protein CASSWGDRADKQYF.